This passage covers 2 T cell receptor beta chains from one sample sequenced in a study of type 1 and type 2 diabetes patients. PCR was run on genomic DNA. Amplification of the beta chain CDR3 used 30 forward and 13 reverse multiplex primers. TCRdb processed the multiplex PCR reads anew with MiXCR; each CDR3 protein has one entry. Here the sample spans 250,000 to 300,000 distinct CDR3 sequences, 45% to 60% being singletons. Material for sequencing was peripheral blood mononuclear cells (PBMCs). Every receptor here comes from a man between 18 and 29 years old with type 2 diabetes.

CDR3 residues: CASSLVQGYEQYF. CDR3 DNA sequence: TGTGCCAGCAGTTTGGTTCAGGGGTACGAGCAGTACTTC. V and J are TRBV12-3 or TRBV12-4 and TRBJ2-7; D is possibly TRBD1 (6 bases). Trimming pared 3 bases from V and 4 bases from J, leaving 10 bases between. CDR3 length: 13 amino acids.

This clonotype was picked up a small number of times. The chain recombines TRBV7-8 with TRBJ2-3; possibly TRBD2 for D (7 bases). V was cut by 3 bases and J by 3 bases, with 16 bases left in between. This CDR3 region has 16 residues. CDR1 and CDR2 from the germline V gene are SGHVS and FQNEAQ. The CDR3, as DNA: TGTGCCAGCAGCTTTGGATGGGGGGGCCTTACAGATACGCAGTATTTT. It specifies CASSFGWGGLTDTQYF.